These 22 T cell receptor beta chains came from one sample sequenced in a study of blood T cell repertoires in COVID-19. Generated by immunoSEQ multiplex PCR, the TCRdb table keeps only in-frame clones and is missing some. The sample records approximately 180,000 clones, over 75% being singletons. The sample taken for sequencing was peripheral blood. These receptors originate from a man aged 50 or older with acute or convalescent COVID-19.

The V and J genes are TRBV7-3 and TRBJ2-3; 16 nucleotides match TRBD2. The V segment lost 5 bases and the J segment 6 bases; nucleotides outside the gene matches: 5. This CDR3 has 16 residues. From germline, CDR1 is SGHTA and CDR2 FQGTGA. The CDR3 DNA sequence: TGTGCCAGCAGCCCCGGGACTAGCGGGAGGGTGGATACGCAGTATTTT. Its translation: CASSPGTSGRVDTQYF.

The chain has TRBV4-2 and TRBJ1-5, with unresolved D. V lost 4 bases and J lost 2, with 18 bases in between. Per the germline V gene, CDR1 is LGHNA and CDR2 is YNFKEQ. The CDR3 is 17 amino acids. CDR3 residues: CASSLDPGSAGNQPQHF. The CDR3 nucleotides are TGTGCCAGCAGCCTCGACCCGGGTAGCGCCGGCAATCAGCCCCAGCATTTT.

V gene TRBV5-5 combines with J gene TRBJ2-2; 8 bases map to TRBD2. The CDR3 is 17 amino acids. Germline CDR1 is SGHKS and CDR2 is YYEKEE (reference sequence). The junction had 10 bases not matched to a gene; V was cut back by 4 bases and J by 2 bases. The CDR3 spells CASSTLAGSTNTGELFF. CDR3 DNA: TGTGCCAGCAGCACCTTAGCGGGATCCACAAACACCGGGGAGCTGTTTTTT.

V gene TRBV6-5 combines with J gene TRBJ2-1, with no clear D. V gave up 2 bases and J gave up 4 bases, with 9 bases separating them. CDR3 size: 14 residues. Germline loops: CDR1 MNHEY, CDR2 SVGAGI. For the CDR3, the DNA is TGTGCCAGCAGTTACGGGCCTGGTTACAATGAGCAGTTCTTC. Translating it yields CASSYGPGYNEQFF.

J is TRBJ2-7 and V is TRBV9, with unresolved D. Trimming stripped 4 bases from V and 2 bases from J, with 19 bases between. CDR1 is SGDLS, CDR2 YYNGEE, per germline. The CDR3 has 16 residues. The CDR3 loop reads CASSPSYPGDTYEQYF. The CDR3 region has the DNA TGTGCCAGCAGCCCTTCCTACCCGGGTGATACCTACGAGCAGTACTTC.

The chain uses TRBV7-2 and TRBJ1-4, with TRBD1 matching over 8 bases. The germline gives CDR1 SGHTA, CDR2 FQGNSA. The V gene end was trimmed by 5 bases and the J gene end by 8 bases; junction bases not matched to a gene: 7. The CDR3 length is 14 residues. The CDR3 DNA sequence: TGTGCCAGCAGCCTGGACAGGGTTAGCGAAAAACTGTTTTTT. Residues: CASSLDRVSEKLFF.

The rearrangement links TRBV10-1 to TRBJ1-6, with D perhaps matching TRBD1 (6 bases). V lost 0 bases, J lost 6 bases, and 9 bases lay in between. Germline V gives CDR1 WNHNN, CDR2 SYGVQD (reference sequence). The CDR3 runs 15 residues. Written as DNA, the CDR3 is TGCGCCAGCAGTGAGTCGCGGGGGGCTAATTCACCCCTCCACTTT. Translation: CASSESRGANSPLHF.

The chain carries TRBV6-2 or TRBV6-3 and TRBJ2-7; 7 nucleotides match TRBD1. V shed 6 bases, J shed 8 bases, and the junction held 16 bases outside the gene matches. The V gene's germline CDR1 is MNHEY and CDR2 SVGEGT. This CDR3 has 15 amino acids. The CDR3 DNA follows: TGTGCCAGCAGCGACCCGGGACAGCTCCTTTCGCAGCAGTACGTC. Encoded protein: CASSDPGQLLSQQYV.

This clone was recorded a few times. This sequence joins TRBV5-5 and TRBJ2-7; 12 bases map to TRBD1. V trimming: 4 bases; J trimming: 2 bases; junction bases outside the gene matches: 10. Germline V gives CDR1 SGHKS, CDR2 YYEKEE (reference sequence). The CDR3 sequence is 17 residues long. In nucleotides, the CDR3 is TGTGCCAGCAGCCCAGGGACAGGGGGCGCCGAGGCCTACGAGCAGTACTTC. Translation: CASSPGTGGAEAYEQYF.

The chain couples TRBV27 to TRBJ1-5; D unresolved. CDR3 length: 13 amino acids. The germline V and J ends were trimmed by 3 bases and 3 bases, with 6 bases remaining between them. Germline assignment: CDR1 MNHEY and CDR2 SMNVEV (reference sequence). CDR3: CASSFSPNQPQHF. The CDR3 nucleotides read TGTGCCAGCAGTTTTAGTCCCAATCAGCCCCAGCATTTT.

The rearrangement uses TRBV7-2 and TRBJ2-3; D unclear. Germline V gives CDR1 SGHTA, CDR2 FQGNSA. The CDR3 covers 14 residues. Trimming left V 6 bases short and J 0 bases short, with 10 bases between. The CDR3 nucleotides are TGTGCCAGCAGTCCATCAACTAGCACAGATACGCAGTATTTT. It is translated as CASSPSTSTDTQYF.

The chain is built from TRBV3-1 (or the pseudogene TRBV3-2) and TRBJ2-2; 11 nucleotides align to TRBD2. CDR3 length equals 19 residues. V lost 0 bases to trimming and J lost 0 bases; unmatched junction nucleotides: 6. In germline, CDR1 is LGHDT, CDR2 YNNKEL (reference sequence). The CDR3 nucleotides are TGTGCCAGCAGCCAAGATACCGCTAGCGGGGGGCCGAACACCGGGGAGCTGTTTTTT. Protein: CASSQDTASGGPNTGELFF.

This clone showed up just a few times. The chain uses TRBV7-9 and TRBJ2-7, with 10 bases that match TRBD1. The CDR3 length is 15 residues. Germline CDR1 reads SEHNR; CDR2 reads FQNEAQ (reference sequence). J lost 3 bases, V lost 4 bases, and 6 bases had no gene match. The chain's CDR3 is CASSSPRTGGYEQYV. Written as DNA, the CDR3 is TGTGCCAGCAGCTCCCCGCGGACAGGGGGCTACGAGCAGTACGTC.

This chain connects TRBV25-1 to TRBJ2-2; 7 positions match TRBD2. The CDR3 sequence is 15 residues long. Germline assignment: CDR1 MGHDK and CDR2 SYGVNS. With 5 bases clipped from V and 6 bases from J, the junction kept 9 bases outside the gene matches. The CDR3 loop is CASSPRGEGSGELFF. The CDR3 nucleotides read TGTGCCAGCAGTCCCCGGGGGGAGGGTTCCGGGGAGCTGTTTTTT.

The chain couples TRBV2 to TRBJ2-6; D remains unclear. CDR1 is SNHLY, CDR2 FYNNEI, per germline. V was trimmed by 6 bases and J by 0 bases, leaving 9 bases between them. This CDR3 is 15 amino acids long. The CDR3 here is CASREQHSGANVLTF. The CDR3 nucleotides are TGTGCCAGCAGGGAACAACACTCTGGGGCCAACGTCCTGACTTTC.

This clone was recorded once. The chain employs TRBV30 and TRBJ1-1; 7 positions agree with TRBD1. The CDR3 is made up of 13 amino acids. V gave up 3 bases and J gave up 7 bases; unmatched junction bases: 8. The germline gives CDR1 GTSNPN, CDR2 SVGIG (reference sequence). The CDR3 nucleotides are TGTGCCTGGAGGGTCTTCGGGACAGATGAAGCTTTCTTT. This sequence encodes CAWRVFGTDEAFF.

This clone occurred once. The rearrangement uses TRBV10-1 and TRBJ1-6, with D unclear. Germline-derived CDR1 and CDR2 are WNHNN and SYGVQD (reference sequence). V gave up 3 bases and J gave up 9 bases, with 9 bases separating them. The CDR3 spans 13 residues. The CDR3 bases are TGCGCCAGCAGTGATCCAATTAGTTCACCCCTCCACTTT. This translates into CASSDPISSPLHF.

The chain employs TRBV7-2 and TRBJ2-1; perhaps TRBD1 as D (6 bases). Germline V gives CDR1 SGHTA, CDR2 FQGNSA. Trimming left V 1 base short and J 9 bases short, with 13 bases between. The CDR3 is made up of 14 amino acids. CDR3 region: CASSLDHGQSEQFF. The CDR3 nucleotides read TGTGCCAGCAGCTTAGATCACGGACAGAGTGAGCAGTTCTTC.

V usage is TRBV29-1 and J usage is TRBJ1-1; 9 bases are shared with TRBD1. The CDR3 extends over 11 amino acids. In germline, CDR1 is SQVTM, CDR2 ANQGSEA. Losses at the gene ends were 7 bases for V and 8 bases for J; bases not matched to a gene: 5. The CDR3 DNA reads TGCAGCGCCGGAGGGACAGGGGAAGCTTTCTTT. It specifies CSAGGTGEAFF. The whole variable domain, remainder taken from reference TRBV29-1 and TRBJ1-1, is SAVISQKPSRDICQRGTSLTIQCQVDSQVTMMFWYRQQPGQSLTLIATANQGSEATYESGFVIDKFPISRPNLTFSTLTVSNMSPEDSSIYLCSAGGTGEAFFGQGTRLTVV.

V is TRBV5-8 and J is TRBJ1-3; D not certain. There are 15 residues in the CDR3. The V end lost 4 bases, the J end lost 0 bases, and 11 bases lay between the germline ends. Germline CDR1 is SGHTS and CDR2 is YDEGEE. The CDR3 bases are TGTGCCAGCAGCGTACTTTGGTCCTCTGGAAACACCATATATTTT. Its translation: CASSVLWSSGNTIYF.

The chain couples TRBV6-2 or TRBV6-3 to TRBJ2-5, with 7 bases fitting TRBD1. Germline V CDR1 and CDR2: MNHEY, SVGEGT. Unmatched junction bases numbered 11, after V lost 2 bases and J lost 8 bases. The CDR3 has 15 amino acids. CDR3 sequence reads: CASSYERQGLGTQYF. CDR3 bases: TGTGCCAGCAGTTACGAGAGACAGGGATTAGGAACCCAGTACTTC.

Regarding this clone: The same CDR3 is also encoded by other DNA sequences in this sample. V and J are TRBV7-2 and TRBJ2-2, with a possible D match to TRBD2 (5 bases). In germline, CDR1 is SGHTA, CDR2 FQGNSA. V was cut by 5 bases and J by 1 base, with 11 bases left in between. CDR3 length: 15 residues. The chain's CDR3 is CASSPGRGNTGELFF. CDR3 sequence (DNA): TGTGCCAGCAGCCCGGGTCGGGGGAACACCGGGGAGCTGTTTTTT.